This T cell receptor (beta chain) was identified during a study of T cells of healthy individuals. Germline CDR1 is LGHDT and CDR2 is YNNKEL (reference sequence). The CDR3 spans 15 residues. V was clipped by 2 bases and J by 4 bases, with 15 bases between them. TCRdb processed the 5' RACE reads anew with MiXCR; each CDR3 protein has one entry. The table includes more than 85,000 distinct CDR3 sequences, under 20% detected once. This receptor was taken from a human donor in good health. J is TRBJ2-7 and V is TRBV3-1, with D possibly being TRBD2 (6 bases). The CDR3 region is CASSQRTTRGYEQYF. The CDR3 bases are TGTGCCAGCAGCCAAAGGACCACACGGGGGTACGAGCAGTACTTC.